The rows below give T cell receptor beta chains drawn from one sample of a study of response to subunit inactivated influenza vaccine. TCRdb independently ran MiXCR on the RT-PCR reads; one entry per CDR3 protein. Among approximately 250,000 distinct CDR3 sequences, more than 9% were seen once, and the ten largest hold under 10%. The material sequenced was non-naive T cells sorted from PBMCs, taken 14 to 15 days before vaccination. Receptors originate from a man aged 45-65 years who received an inactivated influenza vaccine. The CDR3 runs from the conserved cysteine through the conserved F or W. The D gene is left open where the match is weak. The size entry is marked missing in some rows and otherwise reads once, few, many or a size class.

d_call v_call clone_size cdr3_aa
- TRBV4-2 - CASSPGGTGSLSGANVLTF
- TRBV20-1 few CSASDWGRTNTGELFF
- TRBV5-3 - CARSSNEPSVGFYRVPYGYTF
- TRBV4-2 - CASSQDIRGGDTYEQYF
- TRBV5-5 many CASSFAGGPNTEAFF
TRBD1 TRBV6-1 many CASSGTGIYGYTF
- TRBV20-1 few CSPGRADTDTQYF
TRBD2 TRBV28 few CASSKAGVVETQYF
TRBD2 TRBV6-2/TRBV6-3 - CASSYSVVVAGEYYNEQFF
TRBD2 TRBV7-8 few CASSLVLAGGRSYNEQFF
TRBD1 TRBV20-1 few CSAMSPGGVTDTQYF
TRBD1 TRBV11-1 - CASSSEDREGAYSGNTIYF
- TRBV30 - CAWRYRGPLGEQFF
- TRBV6-1 few CASSQGPTEDTQYF
- TRBV20-1 - CSARGGRGEQFF
- TRBV20-1 - CSARGTGSTDTQYF